The 26 T cell receptor beta chains listed next were all sequenced from one sample in a study of naive and memory T cell subsets. Both TRBC1 and TRBC2 were covered by a beta constant-region primer of two equimolar oligonucleotides. TCRdb independently ran MiXCR on the UMI-ligation and nested PCR reads; one entry per CDR3 protein. The profile shows 89,000 or so distinct CDR3 sequences, approximately 14% of them singletons. The sequenced material came from central memory CD4+ T cells from blood. The receptors shown here come from a human donor in good health.

J is TRBJ1-1 and V is TRBV30, with 7 bases identical to TRBD1. The V gene end was trimmed by 2 bases and the J gene end by 8 bases; junction bases not matched to a gene: 8. Germline CDR1 GTSNPN, CDR2 SVGIG (reference sequence). This CDR3 has 13 residues. This CDR3 reads CAWSRQGNGEAFF. The CDR3 nucleotides are TGTGCCTGGAGTAGACAGGGTAACGGGGAAGCTTTCTTT.

V gene TRBV18 combines with J gene TRBJ1-1; maybe TRBD1 (5 bases). V was shortened by 3 bases and J by 1 base, with 18 bases between the two germline ends. Germline CDR1 and CDR2: KGHSH and LQKENI. The CDR3 is made up of 17 amino acids. CDR3 coding DNA: TGTGCCAGCTCACCCCAGGAGATCCTTACAGGGAACACTGAAGCTTTCTTT. Its translation is CASSPQEILTGNTEAFF.

The chain recombines TRBV12-3 or TRBV12-4 with TRBJ1-1; D not certain. The CDR3 is 12 amino acids. The V end lost 4 bases, the J end lost 4 bases, and 7 bases lay between the germline ends. CDR3 nucleotide sequence: TGTGCCAGCAGTTGGGCGACCACTGAAGCTTTCTTT. This codes for CASSWATTEAFF.

This clonotype was counted at least ten times. The chain carries TRBV10-3 and TRBJ2-3; 8 nucleotides align to TRBD2. Germline CDR1 is ENHRY and CDR2 is SYGVKD. The CDR3 is 14 residues long. V lost 6 bases to trimming and J lost 4 bases; unmatched junction nucleotides: 6. In DNA form, the CDR3 reads TGTGCCATCAGGGGGCGGGAGGAGGCAGATACGCAGTATTTT. This encodes CAIRGREEADTQYF.

The chain employs TRBV20-1 and TRBJ2-4; D gene unclear. The length of the CDR3 is 13 residues. Trimming pared 5 bases from V and 0 bases from J, leaving 8 bases between. Germline values: CDR1 DFQATT, CDR2 SNEGSKA (reference sequence). CDR3 residues: CSAVDSAKNIQYF. CDR3 sequence (DNA): TGCAGTGCTGTAGATTCAGCCAAAAACATTCAGTACTTC.

The chain employs TRBV7-8 and TRBJ2-1; tentative D call: TRBD2 (6 bases). The V gene's germline CDR1 is SGHVS and CDR2 FQNEAQ. The CDR3 extends over 16 amino acids. The V end lost 5 bases, the J end lost 6 bases, and 20 bases lay between the germline ends. CDR3 amino acids: CASSLTDGRRANEQFF. DNA for the CDR3: TGTGCCAGCAGCCTCACGGACGGGAGAAGGGCCAATGAGCAGTTCTTC.

There are a few counts of this clonotype. The chain combines TRBV7-2 with TRBJ2-3; TRBD2 agrees at 9 bases. CDR1 is SGHTA, CDR2 FQGNSA, per germline. The CDR3 length is 16 residues. The J segment lost 5 bases and the V segment lost 3 bases, leaving 9 bases of the junction unmatched. The chain's CDR3 is CASSLGLASRIDTQYF. In DNA, the CDR3 is TGTGCCAGCAGCTTGGGACTAGCCTCGAGGATAGATACGCAGTATTTT.

The table lists this clonotype with many counts. Here the CDR3 DNA reads TGTGCCAGCAGTTCGGGGACTAGCGGAACCTTCTACGAGCAGTACTTC. Translation: CASSSGTSGTFYEQYF. The chain uses TRBV12-3 or TRBV12-4 and TRBJ2-7; 11 bases are a match to TRBD2. This CDR3 contains 16 residues. V was pared by 4 bases and J by 3 bases, with 8 bases of the junction left unmatched.

This clonotype was seen a few times. CDR3 residues: CASLTGRETQYF. The CDR3 region has the DNA TGTGCCAGCCTTACCGGGAGAGAGACCCAGTACTTC. The chain uses TRBV6-2 or TRBV6-3 and TRBJ2-5, with D perhaps matching TRBD2 (6 bases). CDR3 length: 12 amino acids. Germline CDR1 is MNHEY and CDR2 is SVGEGT. Trimming shortened V by 8 bases and J by 4 bases, and 11 bases separated the two germline ends.

This clonotype was recorded at least ten times. The chain uses TRBV6-1 and TRBJ2-3; D might be TRBD1 (6 bases). The V and J ends lost 4 bases and 6 bases respectively, with 17 bases between them. This CDR3 comprises 15 residues. Germline lookup yields CDR1 MNHNS and CDR2 SASEGT. CDR3 protein: CASSVRDKKGDTQYF. The CDR3 region has the DNA TGTGCCAGCAGTGTCCGGGACAAGAAGGGGGATACGCAGTATTTT.

The chain employs TRBV20-1 and TRBJ1-3; D is possibly TRBD1 (5 bases). Trimming took off 6 bases at V and 4 bases at J, with 16 bases between the two ends. This CDR3 is 14 amino acids long. Per the germline V gene, CDR1 is DFQATT and CDR2 is SNEGSKA (reference sequence). The CDR3 sequence: CSAGVIGLGNTIYF. In nucleotides, the CDR3 is TGCAGTGCGGGGGTGATCGGGCTGGGAAACACCATATATTTT.

This clonotype was recorded at least ten times. The rearrangement joins TRBV10-3 to TRBJ2-1, with a possible D match to TRBD1 (6 bases). CDR1 and CDR2 (germline): ENHRY, SYGVKD. V was shortened by 5 bases and J by 10 bases, with 9 bases between the two germline ends. The CDR3 extends over 11 amino acids. CDR3 loop: CAISPDREQFF. The CDR3 region has the DNA TGTGCCATCAGTCCCGACAGGGAGCAGTTCTTC.

The table lists this clonotype with a few counts. The chain carries TRBV20-1 and TRBJ2-7; 8 bases align to TRBD1. Looked up from germline, CDR1 is DFQATT and CDR2 is SNEGSKA (reference sequence). The CDR3 is 15 residues long. V gave up 3 bases and J gave up 7 bases; unmatched junction bases: 14. This CDR3 is CSASPQGAALREQYF. The CDR3 coding sequence is TGCAGTGCTAGCCCCCAGGGGGCGGCGTTGAGGGAGCAGTACTTC.

This clonotype was observed many times. The chain uses TRBV5-6 and TRBJ2-5; no firm D call. Trimming pared 2 bases from V and 5 bases from J, leaving 7 bases between. Looked up from germline, CDR1 is SGHDT and CDR2 is YYEEEE. The CDR3 has 12 amino acids. CDR3 in DNA: TGTGCCAGCAGCTTTACCGCGGAGACCCAGTACTTC. It yields the protein CASSFTAETQYF.

This clonotype has only a few counts. The chain carries TRBV6-5 and TRBJ2-3; perhaps TRBD1 as D (6 bases). V was trimmed by 4 bases and J by 6 bases, leaving 14 bases between them. CDR1 MNHEY and CDR2 SVGAGI come from the germline V gene. This CDR3 has 14 amino acids. CDR3 nucleotides: TGTGCCAGCAGTTGGAGACAGGTGGTGGATACGCAGTATTTT. It specifies CASSWRQVVDTQYF.

By share of the sample, this clonotype is medium-sized (0.01 to 0.1%). The chain recombines TRBV4-3 with TRBJ2-1; D call uncertain. Trimming shortened V by 0 bases and J by 2 bases, and 8 bases separated the two germline ends. This CDR3 comprises 15 residues. Germline V gives CDR1 LGHNA, CDR2 YSLEER. CDR3 loop: CASSQEESPYNEQFF. For the CDR3, the DNA is TGCGCCAGCAGCCAAGAAGAGAGCCCCTACAATGAGCAGTTCTTC.

The chain carries TRBV11-3 and TRBJ2-1; the D gene is possibly TRBD2 (6 bases). Trimming stripped 3 bases from V and 0 bases from J, with 12 bases between. The CDR3 sequence is 16 residues long. Germline V gives CDR1 SGHNT, CDR2 YENEEA. Here the CDR3 reads CASSFSAGASYNEQFF. The CDR3 DNA is TGTGCCAGCAGCTTCTCAGCGGGCGCCTCCTACAATGAGCAGTTCTTC. Combining the CDR3 with reference TRBV11-3 and TRBJ2-1 gives the whole variable domain EAGVVQSPRYKIIEKKQPVAFWCNPISGHNTLYWYLQNLGQGPELLIRYENEEAVDDSQLPKDRFSAERLKGVDSTLKIQPAELGDSAVYLCASSFSAGASYNEQFFGPGTRLTVL.

The V and J genes are TRBV3-1 and TRBJ1-1; TRBD1 is a possible D gene (5 bases). V was trimmed by 6 bases and J by 0 bases, leaving 11 bases between them. Germline V gives CDR1 LGHDT, CDR2 YNNKEL (reference sequence). CDR3 length: 14 residues. The CDR3 here is CASRTGLLNTEAFF. The CDR3 DNA follows: TGTGCCAGCAGGACGGGACTCCTGAACACTGAAGCTTTCTTT.

At least ten counts were recorded for this clonotype. The chain employs TRBV5-1 and TRBJ2-3, with D possibly called TRBD1 or TRBD2 (5 bases each). The CDR3 is made up of 15 amino acids. The germline V gene encodes CDR1 SGHRS and CDR2 YFSETQ. With 4 bases removed from V and 1 base from J, the gap between germline ends came to 13 bases. Here the CDR3 reads CASSARGLRTDTQYF. The CDR3 DNA sequence: TGCGCCAGCAGCGCCCGGGGCCTTCGCACAGATACGCAGTATTTT.

This clonotype came up a few times. The genes are TRBV27 and TRBJ2-7, with D perhaps given as TRBD1 or TRBD2 (5 bases each). Germline V gives CDR1 MNHEY, CDR2 SMNVEV (reference sequence). CDR3 length: 14 residues. Trimming removed 3 bases from V and 3 bases from J, with 12 bases in between. The CDR3 DNA reads TGTGCCAGCAGTTTCTTAGCGAGGGGCTACGAGCAGTACTTC. It is translated as CASSFLARGYEQYF.

The rearrangement links TRBV11-2 to TRBJ2-5; D is tentatively TRBD1 or TRBD2 (6 bases each). Germline V gene lookup returns CDR1 SGHAT and CDR2 FQNNGV. Trimming left V 5 bases short and J 4 bases short, with 17 bases between. This CDR3 region has 15 residues. The chain's CDR3 is CASSIGSGAGETQYF. CDR3 DNA: TGTGCCAGCAGCATAGGTTCGGGGGCAGGAGAGACCCAGTACTTC.

There are a few counts of this clonotype. The chain uses TRBV21-1 and TRBJ2-3; no DNA check was done on the table's D call, TRBD2. TRBV21-1 is annotated as a pseudogene. The CDR3 extends over 17 amino acids. The CDR3 DNA reads TGTGCCAGCAGCAAAGGGTTTCCTAGCGGGAACGCAGATACGCAGTATTTT. This translates into CASSKGFPSGNADTQYF.

V usage is TRBV4-2 and J usage is TRBJ1-4; D ambiguous. Between the trimmed V and J ends, which lost 0 bases and 11 bases, there was a span of 19 bases. The CDR3 runs 16 residues. Per the germline V gene, CDR1 is LGHNA and CDR2 is YNFKEQ. The CDR3 sequence is CASSQDRPPKLLKLFF. The CDR3 nucleotides are TGTGCCAGCAGCCAAGATCGGCCCCCGAAATTGCTGAAACTGTTTTTT.

A few counts support this clonotype. The V call is TRBV10-3, the J call TRBJ1-2; 9 bases are a match to TRBD1. J lost 2 bases, V lost 7 bases, and 8 bases had no gene match. This CDR3 contains 15 residues. Germline V lookup: CDR1 ENHRY, CDR2 SYGVKD. The DNA for the CDR3 is TGTGCCATCACCGCGACAGGGGGTAACAACTATGGCTACACCTTC. Protein product: CAITATGGNNYGYTF.

The CDR3 DNA sequence: TGTGCCAGCAGACCCGGACAGGTTTTGGGGAACACTGAAGCTTTCTTT. It is translated as CASRPGQVLGNTEAFF. This chain joins TRBV6-5 and TRBJ1-1; 7 bases agree with TRBD1. The V and J ends lost 6 bases and 1 base, in that order; junction bases with no gene match: 11. Germline V gives CDR1 MNHEY, CDR2 SVGAGI. The CDR3 spans 16 residues.

This clonotype has just a few counts. The chain joins TRBV18 to TRBJ2-1; 7 bases match TRBD1. V was pared by 5 bases and J by 8 bases, with 12 bases of the junction left unmatched. Germline CDR1 and CDR2: KGHSH and LQKENI. CDR3 length equals 15 residues. The CDR3 region has the DNA TGTGCCAGCTCAACCACCACCAGGGGGTCATATGAGCAGTTCTTC. Its translation: CASSTTTRGSYEQFF.